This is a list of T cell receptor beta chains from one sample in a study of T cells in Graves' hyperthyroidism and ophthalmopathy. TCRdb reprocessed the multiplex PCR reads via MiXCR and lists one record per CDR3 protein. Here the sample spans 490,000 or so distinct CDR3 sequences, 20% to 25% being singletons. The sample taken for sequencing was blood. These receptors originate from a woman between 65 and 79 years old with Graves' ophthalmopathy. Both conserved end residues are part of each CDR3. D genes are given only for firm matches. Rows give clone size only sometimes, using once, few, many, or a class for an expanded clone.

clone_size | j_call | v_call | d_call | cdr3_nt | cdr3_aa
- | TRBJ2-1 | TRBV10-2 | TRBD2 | TGCGCCAGCAGGGGCGGGAGGAGATACAATGAGCAGTTCTTC | CASRGGRRYNEQFF
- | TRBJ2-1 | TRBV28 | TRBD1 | TGTACCAGCAGTTTATGGGGGACAGGATCCTACAATGAGCAGTTCTTC | CTSSLWGTGSYNEQFF
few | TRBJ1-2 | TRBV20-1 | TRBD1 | TGCAGTGCTAGACCACAGGGGAACTATGGCTACACCTTC | CSARPQGNYGYTF
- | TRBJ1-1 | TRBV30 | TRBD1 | TGTGCCTGGAGTGTAGAGGGGGCGGGAGAAGCTTTCTTT | CAWSVEGAGEAFF
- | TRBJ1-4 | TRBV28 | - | TGTGCCAGCAGCTCCGGTGGGAGAGAAAAACTGTTTTTT | CASSSGGREKLFF
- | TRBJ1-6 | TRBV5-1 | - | TGCGCCAGCAGCTCCCAACCGGGGACGGATTCACCCCTCCACTTT | CASSSQPGTDSPLHF
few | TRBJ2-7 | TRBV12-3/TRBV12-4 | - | TGTGCCAGCAGTCGCGGCGATTACGCGCAGTACTTC | CASSRGDYAQYF
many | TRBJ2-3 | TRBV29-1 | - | TGCAGCGTTGAAGATGTGCCCCAGGGATGGGGGGGCACAGATACGCAGTATTTT | CSVEDVPQGWGGTDTQYF
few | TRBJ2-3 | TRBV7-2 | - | TGTGCCAGCAGCAACGGGATTGCTAGCACAGATACGCAGTATTTT | CASSNGIASTDTQYF
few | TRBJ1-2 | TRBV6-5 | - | TGTGCCAGCAGTTACTGGGGTCGGGACGGATCCTATGGCTACACCTTC | CASSYWGRDGSYGYTF
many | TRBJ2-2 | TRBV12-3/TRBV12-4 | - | TGTGCCAGCAGTTTATCAGGGCACTCCGGGGAGCTGTTTTTT | CASSLSGHSGELFF
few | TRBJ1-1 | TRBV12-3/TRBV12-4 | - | TGTGCCAGCGGGTCTAAGACAGTGGTGAACACTGAAGCTTTCTTT | CASGSKTVVNTEAFF
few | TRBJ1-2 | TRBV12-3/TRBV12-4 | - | TGTGCCAGCAGTTTAGCGTCCGGGATCGGTAGCTATGGCTACACCTTC | CASSLASGIGSYGYTF
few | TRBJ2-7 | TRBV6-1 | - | TGTGCCAGCAGTGTGGGGGTGATCTACGAGCAGTACTTC | CASSVGVIYEQYF
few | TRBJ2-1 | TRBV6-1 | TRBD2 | TGTGCCAGCGGACTAGCGCAGTCCTACAATGAGCAGTTCTTC | CASGLAQSYNEQFF
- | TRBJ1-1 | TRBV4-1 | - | TGCGCCAGCAGCCAAGATGAAGCGCTGCTTACCGGTGAAGCTTTCTTT | CASSQDEALLTGEAFF
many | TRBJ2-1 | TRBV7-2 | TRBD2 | TGTGCCAGCAGCCTTGGACTAGCGGGAGAGACTGAGCAGTTCTTC | CASSLGLAGETEQFF
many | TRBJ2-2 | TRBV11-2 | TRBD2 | TGTGCCAGCAGCTTTAGCGGGAGGGCCGGCGGGGAGCTGTTTTTT | CASSFSGRAGGELFF
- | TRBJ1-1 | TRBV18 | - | TGTGCCAGCTCACCGATCCGGGAGCAGGGCACTGAAGCTTTCTTT | CASSPIREQGTEAFF
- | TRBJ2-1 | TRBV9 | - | TGTGCCAGCAGCGAGCGACTGACAGGCGACCCCTCCTACAATGAGCAGTTCTTC | CASSERLTGDPSYNEQFF
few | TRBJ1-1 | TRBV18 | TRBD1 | TGTGCCAGCTCACCACCGGTTGGAGGGGGCAGGACTGAAGCTTTCTTT | CASSPPVGGGRTEAFF
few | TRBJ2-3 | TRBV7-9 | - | TGTGCCAGCAGCAACCCAGCGACAGATACGCAGTATTTT | CASSNPATDTQYF
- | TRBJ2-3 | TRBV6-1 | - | TGTGCCAGCAGTTTACAGGCGCCTAGCACAGATACGCAGTATTTT | CASSLQAPSTDTQYF
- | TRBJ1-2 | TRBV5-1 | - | TGCGCCAGCGGCTTGGTTTATGGCTACACCTTC | CASGLVYGYTF
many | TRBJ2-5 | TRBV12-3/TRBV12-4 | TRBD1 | TGTGCCAGCAGGACGACAGGGAGAGAGACCCAGTACTTC | CASRTTGRETQYF
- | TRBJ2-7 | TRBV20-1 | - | TGCAGTGCTATTACAGGGCTCTCCTACGAGCAGTACTTC | CSAITGLSYEQYF
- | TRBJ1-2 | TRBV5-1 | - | TGCGCCAGCAGGATCACAGGCTCCTATGGCTACACCTTC | CASRITGSYGYTF
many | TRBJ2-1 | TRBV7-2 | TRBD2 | TGTGCCAGCAGCTTTGGCGGGAGCCCCTACAATGAGCAGTTCTTC | CASSFGGSPYNEQFF
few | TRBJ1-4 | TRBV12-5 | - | TGTGCTAGTGGTTTGGACAGGTTGGATGAAAAACTGTTTTTT | CASGLDRLDEKLFF
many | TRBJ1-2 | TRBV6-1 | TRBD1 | TGTGCCAGCAGTGAAGTAGGGGGCTCGATTGGCTACACCTTC | CASSEVGGSIGYTF
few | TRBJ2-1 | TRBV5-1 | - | TGCGCCAGAAATGAAACAGGGTTGTGCAATGAGCAGTTCTTC | CARNETGLCNEQFF
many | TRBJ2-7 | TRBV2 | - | TGTGCCAGCAGACTCCCGGGGAAGGGGACCTACGAGCAGTACTTC | CASRLPGKGTYEQYF
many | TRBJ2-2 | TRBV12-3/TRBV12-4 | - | TGTGCCAGCAGTTCGGACCTATTACCGGGGGAGCTGTTTTTT | CASSSDLLPGELFF
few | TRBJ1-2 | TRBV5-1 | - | TGCGCCAGCAGCTCTGGGGGGCAGGGTGGCTACACCTTC | CASSSGGQGGYTF
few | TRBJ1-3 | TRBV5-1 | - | TGCGCCAGCAGTCTGGAGGGGAACGCCGGAAACACCATATATTTT | CASSLEGNAGNTIYF
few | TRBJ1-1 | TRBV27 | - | TGTGCCAGCAGTTTCACAGGGTACAGTGAAGCTTTCTTT | CASSFTGYSEAFF
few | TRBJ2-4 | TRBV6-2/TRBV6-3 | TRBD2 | TGTGCCAGCAGTTTAGAATCTAGCGGATCCCTAGCCAAAAACATTCAGTACTTC | CASSLESSGSLAKNIQYF
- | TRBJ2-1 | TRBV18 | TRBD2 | TGTGCCAGCTCACCAAGGAGCGGGATAACTAATGAGCAGTTCTTC | CASSPRSGITNEQFF
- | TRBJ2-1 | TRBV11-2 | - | TGTGCCAGCAGCATGGGACTCTCCTGGTACAATGAGCAGTTCTTC | CASSMGLSWYNEQFF
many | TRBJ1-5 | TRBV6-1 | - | TGTGCCAGCAAGGGGGGGAGCAATCAGCCCCAGCATTTT | CASKGGSNQPQHF
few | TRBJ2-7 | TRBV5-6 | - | TGTGCCAGCAGCCCTCTCGGACAGAGAAAAAACTACGAGCAGTACTTC | CASSPLGQRKNYEQYF
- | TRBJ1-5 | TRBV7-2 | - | TGTGCCAGCAGCTTAGCGCAGAGTCAGCCCCAGCATTTT | CASSLAQSQPQHF
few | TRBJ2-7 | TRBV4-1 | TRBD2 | TGCGCCAGCAGCCCGGTACTAGCGGGAGTGTGGGAGCAGTACTTC | CASSPVLAGVWEQYF
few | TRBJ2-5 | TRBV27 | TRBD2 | TGTGCCAGCGGTCAGTGGGGGGGTCAAGAGACCCAGTACTTC | CASGQWGGQETQYF
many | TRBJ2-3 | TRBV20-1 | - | TGCAGTGCTCATGGGCGCGTCGTCACAGATACGCAGTATTTT | CSAHGRVVTDTQYF
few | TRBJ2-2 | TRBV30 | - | TGTGCCTGGAGTGTAAGACAAACCGGGGAGCTGTTTTTT | CAWSVRQTGELFF
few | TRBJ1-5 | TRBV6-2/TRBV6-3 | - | TGTGCCAGCACCGGAGATAGCAATCAGCCCCAGCATTTT | CASTGDSNQPQHF
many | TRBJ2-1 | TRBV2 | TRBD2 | TGTGCCAGCAGCGCCGGGACTAGCGCCGGTAATGAGCAGTTCTTC | CASSAGTSAGNEQFF
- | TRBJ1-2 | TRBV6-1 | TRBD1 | TGTGCCAGCGACAGGGGTTACTATGGCTACACCTTC | CASDRGYYGYTF
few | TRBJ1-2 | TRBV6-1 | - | TGTGCCAGCAAGTCCGGGACTAACTATGGCTACACCTTC | CASKSGTNYGYTF
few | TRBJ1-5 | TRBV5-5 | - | TGTGCCAGCAGCTTAACCCGGGCATATAGCAATCAGCCCCAGCATTTT | CASSLTRAYSNQPQHF
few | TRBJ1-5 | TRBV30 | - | TGTGCCTGGAGTTCAGGTCCTCAGCCCCAGCATTTT | CAWSSGPQPQHF
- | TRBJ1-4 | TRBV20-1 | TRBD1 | TGCAGTGCTAGAGATCACAGGGGCGAAAAACTGTTTTTT | CSARDHRGEKLFF
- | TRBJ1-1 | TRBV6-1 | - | TGTGCCAGCAGTACCGGGTTGGAAGCTTTCTTT | CASSTGLEAFF
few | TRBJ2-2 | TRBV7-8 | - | TGTGCCAGCAGCTTAGAGATACAGGGCACCGGGGAGCTGTTTTTT | CASSLEIQGTGELFF
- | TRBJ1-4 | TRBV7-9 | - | TGTGCCAGCAGCCTCTCTGAAAAACTGTTTTTT | CASSLSEKLFF
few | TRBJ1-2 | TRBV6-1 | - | TGTGCCAGCAGTGAGGCCCTATGGACTCGTCTTTATGGCTACACCTTC | CASSEALWTRLYGYTF